This T cell receptor beta chain was recorded in a study of blood T cell repertoires in COVID-19. Produced via immunoSEQ multiplex PCR; TCRdb's table is partial and in-frame only. The sample records over 150,000 clones, around 81% being singletons. There are 14 residues in the CDR3. The V gene's germline CDR1 is LGHNT and CDR2 FRNRAP. V lost 5 bases and J 3 bases, leaving 13 bases between the germline ends. The V gene is TRBV12-5, the J gene TRBJ1-1; a weak D match, TRBD1 (5 bases). The clonotype comes from a man between 65 and 85 years old with active or convalescent COVID-19. The sample taken for sequencing was peripheral blood. The CDR3 DNA is TGTGCTAGTGGTAAGGGACCGGGGGACACTGAAGCTTTCTTT. As protein: CASGKGPGDTEAFF. Supplemented by reference TRBV12-5 and TRBJ1-1, the full variable domain reads DARVTQTPRHKVTEMGQEVTMRCQPILGHNTVFWYRQTMMQGLELLAYFRNRAPLDDSGMPKDRFSAEMPDATLATLKIQPSEPRDSAVYFCASGKGPGDTEAFFGQGTRLTVV.